These 24 T cell receptor beta chains originate from one sample sequenced in a study of identical twins. TCRdb fed the 5' RACE reads into MiXCR, producing one record per CDR3 protein. The table includes about 660,000 distinct CDR3 sequences, 8.5% to 9% detected once. These same records also appear under a second study, on yellow fever vaccine responses in identical twins.

Specimen: PBMCs. The source of these receptors is a woman younger than 35 in good health.

Worth noting for this clonotype: With a much larger clone just one base away, this may be a read error. The V and J genes are TRBV12-3 or TRBV12-4 and TRBJ2-3; the D call may be TRBD1 or TRBD2 (6 bases each). V lost 6 bases and J 3 bases, leaving 13 bases between the germline ends. The CDR3 sequence is 14 residues long. For the CDR3, the DNA is TGTGCCAGCAGGGGCCTAGGGGGGACAGATACGCAGTATTTT. Translating gives CASRGLGGTDTQYF.

The chain links TRBV4-3 to TRBJ2-7; perhaps TRBD1 as D (5 bases). This CDR3 has 17 amino acids. Deletions cut 0 bases from V and 2 bases from J, with 17 bases between. Germline V gene sequence: CDR1 LGHNA, CDR2 YSLEER. The DNA of the CDR3 is TGCGCCAGCAGCCAAGATGGGTATCAGGGAACAACCTACGAGCAGTACTTC. It is translated as CASSQDGYQGTTYEQYF.

This clonotype came up a few times. This rearrangement joins TRBV20-1 to TRBJ2-6, with TRBD1 matching 7 bases. Germline V CDR1 and CDR2: DFQATT, SNEGSKA (reference sequence). With 2 bases clipped from V and 2 bases from J, the junction kept 3 bases outside the gene matches. The CDR3 has 15 amino acids. The CDR3 coding sequence is TGCAGTGCTAGACCCGGGACAGCTGGGGCCAACGTCCTGACTTTC. Translation gives CSARPGTAGANVLTF.

This clonotype was detected a few times. The chain has TRBV12-3 or TRBV12-4 and TRBJ1-2; D uncertain. Trimming left V 5 bases short and J 4 bases short, with 20 bases between. This CDR3 is built from 16 residues. In DNA, the CDR3 is TGTGCCAGCAGTCCGGAGAGGGATCTGCTATCCTATGGCTACACCTTC. Its protein product is CASSPERDLLSYGYTF.

In its sample, this clonotype was seen many times. The V and J genes are TRBV4-3 and TRBJ2-3; perhaps TRBD2 as D (6 bases). Trimming removed 1 base at V and 3 bases at J, with 14 bases between. The CDR3 covers 16 residues. Germline CDR1 LGHNA, CDR2 YSLEER. The CDR3 spells CASSQVFGGGTDTQYF. The CDR3 nucleotides are TGCGCCAGCAGCCAAGTTTTTGGGGGAGGAACAGATACGCAGTATTTT.

This clonotype turned up a few times. This chain connects TRBV10-3 to TRBJ1-4; the D gene is possibly TRBD1 (5 bases). This CDR3 spans 16 amino acids. Per germline, CDR1 ENHRY and CDR2 SYGVKD. Trimming removed 3 bases at V and 2 bases at J, with 13 bases between. CDR3 region: CAISERVGATNEKLFF. The CDR3, as DNA: TGTGCCATCAGTGAAAGGGTTGGGGCGACTAATGAAAAACTGTTTTTT.

The J gene is TRBJ1-6, the V gene TRBV6-1, with TRBD1 matching 8 bases. V lost 5 bases and J lost 5; bases outside the gene matches: 8. Germline V gene data show CDR1 as MNHNS and CDR2 as SASEGT. This CDR3 is 16 amino acids long. The CDR3 loop is CASSPKRTGNNSPLHF. Written as DNA, the CDR3 is TGTGCCAGCAGTCCGAAAAGGACAGGGAATAATTCACCCCTCCACTTT.

The chain has TRBV12-3 or TRBV12-4 and TRBJ2-7; D is unresolved. The V end was cut by 5 bases, the J end by 0 bases, with 14 bases between. The CDR3 sequence is 15 residues long. The CDR3, as DNA: TGTGCCAGCAGTCGTTTCAGCACACTCTCCTACGAGCAGTACTTC. It codes for CASSRFSTLSYEQYF.

The V call is TRBV5-1, the J call TRBJ2-7; 7 bases are a match to TRBD1. Germline assignment: CDR1 SGHRS and CDR2 YFSETQ. CDR3 length equals 14 residues. The ends lost 0 bases at V and 3 bases at J; junction bases unmatched: 3. CDR3 amino acids: CASSLATGDYEQYF. The CDR3, as DNA: TGCGCCAGCAGCTTGGCCACAGGGGACTACGAGCAGTACTTC. Full variable domain (remainder filled in from reference TRBV5-1 and TRBJ2-7): KAGVTQTPRYLIKTRGQQVTLSCSPISGHRSVSWYQQTPGQGLQFLFEYFSETQRNKGNFPGRFSGRQFSNSRSEMNVSTLELGDSALYLCASSLATGDYEQYFGPGTRLTVT.

This clonotype occurred many times. The chain joins TRBV5-1 to TRBJ2-2; 9 bases align to TRBD1. The CDR3 spans 15 residues. Germline lookup yields CDR1 SGHRS and CDR2 YFSETQ. Trimming took 0 bases from V and 3 from J; bases not matched to a gene: 0. CDR3 sequence: CASSLGDRDTGELFF. The CDR3 DNA reads as TGCGCCAGCAGCTTGGGGGACAGGGACACCGGGGAGCTGTTTTTT.

This chain uses TRBV7-9 with TRBJ2-1, with D maybe TRBD2 (6 bases). Per germline, CDR1 SEHNR and CDR2 FQNEAQ (reference sequence). V lost 7 bases to trimming and J lost 0 bases, with 16 bases between them. The CDR3 is made up of 16 amino acids. The CDR3 here is CASTTKGGRSYNEQFF. In nucleotides, the CDR3 is TGTGCCAGCACCACGAAGGGAGGACGCTCCTACAATGAGCAGTTCTTC.

This clonotype was recorded at least ten times. The V call is TRBV7-8, the J call TRBJ2-2, with a tentative D call TRBD2 (5 bases). The CDR3 extends over 14 amino acids. Germline V gene data show CDR1 as SGHVS and CDR2 as FQNEAQ. V lost 8 bases, J lost 1 base, and 11 bases lay in between. DNA of the CDR3: TGTGCCAGCCCCCGGGGTGGGAACACCGGGGAGCTGTTTTTT. The encoded protein is CASPRGGNTGELFF.

The chain links TRBV20-1 to TRBJ2-2, with a tentative D call TRBD1 (6 bases). The germline V and J ends were trimmed by 6 bases and 5 bases, with 13 bases remaining between them. CDR1 and CDR2 (germline): DFQATT, SNEGSKA (reference sequence). CDR3 length: 13 amino acids. The CDR3 protein is CSASDTGTGELFF. CDR3 coding DNA: TGCAGTGCAAGCGATACAGGGACCGGGGAGCTGTTTTTT.

This clonotype has a count of ten or more. The genes are TRBV5-1 and TRBJ2-1, with no clear D. Germline assignment: CDR1 SGHRS and CDR2 YFSETQ. The CDR3 runs 19 residues. The V end was cut by 1 base, the J end by 5 bases, with 25 bases between. The CDR3 is CASSLFLRGGKNTNNEQFF. The CDR3 DNA is TGCGCCAGCAGCTTGTTTCTCCGAGGCGGCAAAAATACGAACAATGAGCAGTTCTTC.

This clonotype was detected a few times. V gene TRBV6-5 combines with J gene TRBJ2-7; D is possibly TRBD1 (5 bases). This CDR3 spans 16 amino acids. CDR1 and CDR2 (germline): MNHEY, SVGAGI. Trimming removed 5 bases at V and 0 bases at J, with 17 bases between. This CDR3 reads CASSHPIGHISYEQYF. CDR3 in DNA: TGTGCCAGCAGTCACCCGATCGGACATATCTCCTACGAGCAGTACTTC.

This clonotype has just a few counts. The chain combines TRBV11-2 with TRBJ2-7, with 7 positions matching TRBD1. The ends lost 0 bases at V and 5 bases at J; junction bases unmatched: 16. Per the germline V gene, CDR1 is SGHAT and CDR2 is FQNNGV. CDR3 length: 18 amino acids. The CDR3 spells CASSLDIQGVRLKNEQYF. The DNA for the CDR3 is TGTGCCAGCAGCTTAGATATCCAGGGGGTTCGGTTGAAGAACGAGCAGTACTTC. Full variable domain (rest looked up from reference TRBV11-2 and TRBJ2-7): EAGVAQSPRYKIIEKRQSVAFWCNPISGHATLYWYQQILGQGPKLLIQFQNNGVVDDSQLPKDRFSAERLKGVDSTLKIQPAKLEDSAVYLCASSLDIQGVRLKNEQYFGPGTRLTVT.

The chain is built from TRBV6-4 and TRBJ2-1, with TRBD1 matching 7 bases. Losses at the gene ends were 3 bases for V and 12 bases for J; bases not matched to a gene: 8. Germline loops: CDR1 MRHNA, CDR2 SNTAGT. This CDR3 spans 13 amino acids. The DNA for the CDR3 is TGTGCCAGCAGTGAGACAGGGACCGTCGGGCAGTTCTTC. It specifies CASSETGTVGQFF.

This clonotype was counted once. The chain is built from TRBV6-5 and TRBJ2-3; D is ambiguous. Germline CDR1 reads MNHEY; CDR2 reads SVGAGI. V gave up 0 bases and J gave up 4 bases, with 14 bases separating them. The CDR3 covers 16 residues. CDR3 in DNA: TGTGCCAGCAGTTACTCGATGGCCCTTGGACCAGATACGCAGTATTTT. This codes for CASSYSMALGPDTQYF.

A few counts support this clonotype. This chain connects TRBV20-1 to TRBJ2-7; D is possibly TRBD1 or TRBD2 (5 bases each). Between the trimmed V and J ends, which lost 3 bases and 2 bases, there was a span of 11 bases. The germline V gene has CDR1 DFQATT and CDR2 SNEGSKA (reference sequence). The CDR3 is 13 residues long. The CDR3: CSASRGEAYEQYF. Written as DNA, the CDR3 is TGCAGTGCTAGTAGAGGGGAAGCCTACGAGCAGTACTTC.

This clonotype was observed many times. This chain connects TRBV28 to TRBJ2-7; unclear D gene. V lost 3 bases and J 3 bases, leaving 9 bases between the germline ends. CDR1 is MDHEN and CDR2 is SYDVKM in the germline V gene. This CDR3 region has 13 residues. The DNA of the CDR3 is TGTGCCAGCAGTTTCGGCTGGGTCTACGAGCAGTACTTC. This gives the protein CASSFGWVYEQYF. Filled out from reference TRBV28 and TRBJ2-7, the complete variable domain reads DVKVTQSSRYLVKRTGEKVFLECVQDMDHENMFWYRQDPGLGLRLIYFSYDVKMKEKGDIPEGYSVSREKKERFSLILESASTNQTSMYLCASSFGWVYEQYFGPGTRLTVT.

This clonotype was seen only a few times. The rearrangement joins TRBV10-3 to TRBJ1-5; 10 bases are a match to TRBD1. With 3 bases clipped from V and 6 bases from J, the junction kept 2 bases outside the gene matches. This CDR3 spans 14 amino acids. Germline CDR1 reads ENHRY; CDR2 reads SYGVKD. The CDR3 nucleotides read TGTGCCATCAGTGATGACAGGGGGCGTCAGCCCCAGCATTTT. It codes for CAISDDRGRQPQHF.

This chain uses TRBV6-2 or TRBV6-3 with TRBJ1-5, with 7 bases aligning to TRBD1. V shed 6 bases and J 2 bases; nucleotides not matched to a gene: 7. Germline V CDR1 and CDR2: MNHEY, SVGEGT. CDR3 length equals 15 residues. The CDR3 DNA reads as TGTGCCAGCAGGGACAGGCCGGCGGGCAATCAGCCCCAGCATTTT. This gives the protein CASRDRPAGNQPQHF.

This chain connects TRBV20-1 to TRBJ2-1; D unresolved. CDR1 and CDR2 from the germline V gene are DFQATT and SNEGSKA (reference sequence). The V and J ends lost 2 bases and 7 bases respectively, with 9 bases between them. The CDR3 runs 12 residues. The CDR3 loop is CSARFGPNEQFF. In nucleotides, the CDR3 is TGCAGTGCTAGATTCGGGCCTAATGAGCAGTTCTTC.

The chain combines TRBV5-1 with TRBJ2-7; D is uncertain. The CDR3 covers 15 residues. Deletions cut 4 bases from V and 2 bases from J, with 16 bases between. Germline loops: CDR1 SGHRS, CDR2 YFSETQ. The DNA of the CDR3 is TGCGCCAGCAGCATTGGACCATCAGGCACCTACGAGCAGTACTTC. It yields the protein CASSIGPSGTYEQYF. Supplemented by reference TRBV5-1 and TRBJ2-7, the full variable domain reads KAGVTQTPRYLIKTRGQQVTLSCSPISGHRSVSWYQQTPGQGLQFLFEYFSETQRNKGNFPGRFSGRQFSNSRSEMNVSTLELGDSALYLCASSIGPSGTYEQYFGPGTRLTVT.